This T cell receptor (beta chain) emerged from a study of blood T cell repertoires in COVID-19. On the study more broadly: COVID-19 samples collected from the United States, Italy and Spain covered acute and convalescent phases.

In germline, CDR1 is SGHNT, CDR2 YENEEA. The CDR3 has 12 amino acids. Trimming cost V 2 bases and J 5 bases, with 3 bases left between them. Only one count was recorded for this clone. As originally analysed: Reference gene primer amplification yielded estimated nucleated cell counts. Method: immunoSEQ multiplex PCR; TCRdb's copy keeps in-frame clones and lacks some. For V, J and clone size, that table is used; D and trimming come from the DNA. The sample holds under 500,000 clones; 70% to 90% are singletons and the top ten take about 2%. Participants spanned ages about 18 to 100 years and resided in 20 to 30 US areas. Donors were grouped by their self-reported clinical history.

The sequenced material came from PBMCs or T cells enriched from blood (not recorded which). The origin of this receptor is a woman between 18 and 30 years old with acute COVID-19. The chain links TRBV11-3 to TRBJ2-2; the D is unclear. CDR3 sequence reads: CASSLSTGELFF. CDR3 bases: TGTGCCAGCAGCTTATCGACCGGGGAGCTGTTTTTT.